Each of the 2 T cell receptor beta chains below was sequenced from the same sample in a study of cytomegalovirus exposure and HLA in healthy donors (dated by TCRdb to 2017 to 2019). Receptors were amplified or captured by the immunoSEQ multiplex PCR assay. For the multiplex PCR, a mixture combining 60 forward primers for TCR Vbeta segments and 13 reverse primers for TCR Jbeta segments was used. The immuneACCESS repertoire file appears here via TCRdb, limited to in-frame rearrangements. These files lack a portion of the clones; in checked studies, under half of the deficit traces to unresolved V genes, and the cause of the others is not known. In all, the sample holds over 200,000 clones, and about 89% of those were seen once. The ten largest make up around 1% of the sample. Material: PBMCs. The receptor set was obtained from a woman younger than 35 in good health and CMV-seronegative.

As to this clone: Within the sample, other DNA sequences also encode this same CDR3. The CDR3 loop reads CSVGLAGGQETQYF. The CDR3 DNA reads TGCAGCGTAGGACTAGCGGGGGGTCAGGAGACCCAGTACTTC. V usage is TRBV29-1 and J usage is TRBJ2-5; TRBD2 agrees at 14 bases. This CDR3 comprises 14 residues. V shed 6 bases, J shed 5 bases, and the junction held 5 bases outside the gene matches. The germline CDR1 and CDR2 sequences are SQVTM and ANQGSEA.

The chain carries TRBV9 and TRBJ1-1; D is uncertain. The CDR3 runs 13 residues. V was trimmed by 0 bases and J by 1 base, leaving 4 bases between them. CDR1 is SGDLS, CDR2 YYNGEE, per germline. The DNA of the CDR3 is TGTGCCAGCAGCGTAGATCAGAACACTGAAGCTTTCTTT. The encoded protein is CASSVDQNTEAFF.